The 13 T cell receptor beta chains below come from one sample, sequenced in a study of blood T cell repertoires in COVID-19. Using immunoSEQ multiplex PCR, the repertoire was profiled, and TCRdb retains in-frame clones only, with some absent. The table records some 200,000 clones, roughly four fifths of them present only once. The sample comprised PBMCs or T cells enriched from blood (not recorded which). The source of these receptors is a man aged 40-50 years who had recovered from COVID-19.

This rearrangement joins TRBV11-2 to TRBJ1-1; no firm D call. This CDR3 is 13 amino acids long. The V gene's germline CDR1 is SGHAT and CDR2 FQNNGV. V was pared by 7 bases and J by 1 base, with 10 bases between. The DNA of the CDR3 is TGTGCCAGCACACGGGAGGGGAACACTGAAGCTTTCTTT. It is translated as CASTREGNTEAFF.

The chain combines TRBV5-5 with TRBJ1-3; 9 positions match TRBD1. Germline assignment: CDR1 SGHKS and CDR2 YYEKEE (reference sequence). The CDR3 contains 18 residues. With V trimmed by 4 bases and J by 3 bases, 14 bases remained unmatched. The CDR3 DNA reads TGTGCCAGCAGCCCTCAAACCGGGACAGGGCAATTTGGAAACACCATATATTTT. Translating it yields CASSPQTGTGQFGNTIYF.

This chain links TRBV30 with TRBJ1-4; D may be TRBD1 (6 bases). The CDR3 extends over 13 amino acids. The germline CDR1 and CDR2 sequences are GTSNPN and SVGIG (reference sequence). Trimming took off 8 bases at V and 8 bases at J, with 18 bases between the two ends. CDR3 bases: TGTGCCCTGACACAGGGTTATGGGGAAAAACTGTTTTTT. It translates to CALTQGYGEKLFF.

The genes are TRBV7-8 and TRBJ2-7; 14 bases fit TRBD2. This CDR3 comprises 16 residues. Germline V gene data show CDR1 as SGHVS and CDR2 as FQNEAQ. J was trimmed by 3 bases and V by 5 bases; bases with no gene match: 6. CDR3 region: CASSDPTSGRVYEQYV. Here the CDR3 DNA reads TGTGCCAGCAGCGATCCGACTAGCGGGAGGGTCTACGAGCAGTACGTC.

The rearrangement links TRBV18 to TRBJ2-3, with 7 bases that match TRBD1. Germline values: CDR1 KGHSH, CDR2 LQKENI. V lost 6 bases, J lost 11 bases, and 14 bases stayed unmatched. The CDR3 extends over 14 amino acids. The CDR3 coding sequence is TGTGCCAGCTCCCCGACCCCGACAGGGAGAAAGCAGTATTTT. It codes for CASSPTPTGRKQYF.

V is TRBV7-2 and J is TRBJ2-3; 13 bases are shared with TRBD2. The CDR3 length is 17 residues. Per germline, CDR1 SGHTA and CDR2 FQGNSA. The trim removed 5 bases at V and 1 base at J, leaving 6 bases unmatched. The CDR3 loop reads CASSRRLAGGRTDTQYF. CDR3 nucleotides: TGTGCCAGCAGCCGGCGACTAGCGGGAGGCCGCACAGATACGCAGTATTTT.

The chain couples TRBV2 to TRBJ2-1; tentatively, D is TRBD1 (6 bases). The CDR3 loop spans 18 amino acids. Trimming removed 5 bases from V and 2 bases from J, with 22 bases in between. Germline values: CDR1 SNHLY, CDR2 FYNNEI. This CDR3 reads CASSSPLITGSAYNEQFF. CDR3 DNA sequence: TGTGCCAGCAGTTCGCCTCTAATTACAGGGTCGGCCTACAATGAGCAGTTCTTC.

V is TRBV28 and J is TRBJ1-4, with a possible D match to TRBD1 (5 bases). Germline CDR1 reads MDHEN; CDR2 reads SYDVKM. The ends were cut back, 5 bases at V and 2 bases at J, with 12 bases in the middle. The CDR3 is 15 amino acids. The CDR3 protein is CASSTHRTTNEKLFF. In DNA, the CDR3 is TGTGCCAGCAGTACACACAGGACGACTAATGAAAAACTGTTTTTT.

The V gene is TRBV10-3, the J gene TRBJ1-2, with D tentatively TRBD1 (6 bases). Germline CDR1 reads ENHRY; CDR2 reads SYGVKD. Trimming took off 8 bases at V and 8 bases at J, with 21 bases between the two ends. The CDR3 has 14 amino acids. The CDR3 DNA sequence: TGTGCCATCGGGCCCAACAGGGATCTGGAAGGCTACACCTTC. This gives the protein CAIGPNRDLEGYTF.

V is TRBV28 and J is TRBJ2-7; 9 bases agree with TRBD1. J gave up 1 base and V 6 bases, and 13 bases lay outside the gene matches. This CDR3 has 17 amino acids. Germline CDR1 and CDR2: MDHEN and SYDVKM. CDR3 DNA: TGTGCCAGCAGACAAATACATCCCGGGACAGGGTCCTACGAGCAGTACTTC. Protein: CASRQIHPGTGSYEQYF.

This chain uses TRBV19 with TRBJ2-1, with TRBD2 identical over 7 bases. This CDR3 is 14 amino acids long. With 7 bases clipped from V and 4 bases from J, the junction kept 7 bases outside the gene matches. CDR1 is LNHDA, CDR2 SQIVND, per germline (reference sequence). As DNA, the CDR3 is TGTGCCAGTACCCCCGGGGGGTCGTACAATGAGCAGTTCTTC. This encodes CASTPGGSYNEQFF.

This chain uses TRBV6-2 or TRBV6-3 with TRBJ2-1; 10 positions match TRBD2. With V trimmed by 2 bases and J by 6 bases, 10 bases remained unmatched. Germline V gene lookup returns CDR1 MNHEY and CDR2 SVGEGT. There are 17 residues in the CDR3. The CDR3 loop is CASSYLLSGRSANEQFF. The CDR3, as DNA: TGTGCCAGCAGTTACCTGCTTAGCGGGAGGTCCGCCAATGAGCAGTTCTTC.

The chain couples TRBV7-3 to TRBJ2-3; 7 nucleotides line up with TRBD2. The V segment lost 2 bases and the J segment 5 bases; nucleotides outside the gene matches: 10. Germline-derived CDR1 and CDR2 are SGHTA and FQGTGA. The CDR3 has 16 residues. CDR3 in amino acids: CASSLSGTGGGDTQYF. As DNA, the CDR3 is TGTGCCAGCAGCTTATCCGGAACGGGAGGTGGAGATACGCAGTATTTT.